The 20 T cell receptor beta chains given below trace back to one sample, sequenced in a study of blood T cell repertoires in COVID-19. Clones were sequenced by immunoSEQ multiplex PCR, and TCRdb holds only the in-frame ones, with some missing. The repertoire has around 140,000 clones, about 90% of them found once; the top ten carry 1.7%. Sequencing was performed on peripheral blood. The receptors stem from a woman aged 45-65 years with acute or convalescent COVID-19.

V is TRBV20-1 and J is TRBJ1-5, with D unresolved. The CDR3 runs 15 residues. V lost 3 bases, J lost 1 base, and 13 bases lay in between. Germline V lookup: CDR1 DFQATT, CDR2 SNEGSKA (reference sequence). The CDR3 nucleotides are TGCAGTGCTAGTAACCCCCACTCGAGCAATCAGCCCCAGCATTTT. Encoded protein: CSASNPHSSNQPQHF.

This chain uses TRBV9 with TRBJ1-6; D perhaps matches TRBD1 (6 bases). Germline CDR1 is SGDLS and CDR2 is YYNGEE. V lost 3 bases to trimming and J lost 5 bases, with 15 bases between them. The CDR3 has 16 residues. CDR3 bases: TGTGCCAGCAGCGGGGGTCTGAACAGGGATAATTCACCCCTCCACTTT. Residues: CASSGGLNRDNSPLHF.

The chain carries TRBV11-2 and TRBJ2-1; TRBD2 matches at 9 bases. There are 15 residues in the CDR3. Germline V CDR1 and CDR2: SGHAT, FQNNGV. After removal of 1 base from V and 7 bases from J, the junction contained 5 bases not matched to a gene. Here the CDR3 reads CASSLAAGGSNEQFF. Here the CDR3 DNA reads TGTGCCAGCAGCTTAGCGGCGGGAGGGAGTAATGAGCAGTTCTTC.

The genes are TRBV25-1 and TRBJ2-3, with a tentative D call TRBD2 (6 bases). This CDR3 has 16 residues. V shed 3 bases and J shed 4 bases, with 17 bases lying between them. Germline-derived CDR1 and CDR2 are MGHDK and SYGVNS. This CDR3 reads CASSEGGRVAADTQYF. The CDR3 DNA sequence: TGTGCCAGCAGTGAGGGGGGTCGAGTAGCAGCAGATACGCAGTATTTT.

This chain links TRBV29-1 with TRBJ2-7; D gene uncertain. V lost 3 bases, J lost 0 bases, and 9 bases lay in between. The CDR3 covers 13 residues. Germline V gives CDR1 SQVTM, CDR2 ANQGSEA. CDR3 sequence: CSVEGSYSYEQYF. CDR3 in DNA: TGCAGCGTTGAGGGCAGCTACTCCTACGAGCAGTACTTC.

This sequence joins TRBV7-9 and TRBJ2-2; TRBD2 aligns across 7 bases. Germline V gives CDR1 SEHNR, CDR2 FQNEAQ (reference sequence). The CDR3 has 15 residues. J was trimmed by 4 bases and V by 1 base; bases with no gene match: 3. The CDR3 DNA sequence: TGTGCCAGCAGCTTAGGGGGGACTACCACCGGGGAGCTGTTTTTT. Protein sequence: CASSLGGTTTGELFF.

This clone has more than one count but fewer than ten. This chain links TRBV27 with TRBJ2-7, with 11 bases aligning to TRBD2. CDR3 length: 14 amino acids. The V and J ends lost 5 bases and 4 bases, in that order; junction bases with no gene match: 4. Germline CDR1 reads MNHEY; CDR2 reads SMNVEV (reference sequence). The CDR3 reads CASSTLAGEYEQYF. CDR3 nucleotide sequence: TGTGCCAGCAGTACACTAGCGGGGGAATACGAGCAGTACTTC.

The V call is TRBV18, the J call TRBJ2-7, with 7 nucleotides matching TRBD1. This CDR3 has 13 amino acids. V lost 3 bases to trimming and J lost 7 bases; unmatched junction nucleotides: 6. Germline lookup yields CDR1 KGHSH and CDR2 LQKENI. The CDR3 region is CASSPDRVREQYF. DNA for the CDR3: TGTGCCAGCTCACCTGACAGGGTGAGGGAGCAGTACTTC.

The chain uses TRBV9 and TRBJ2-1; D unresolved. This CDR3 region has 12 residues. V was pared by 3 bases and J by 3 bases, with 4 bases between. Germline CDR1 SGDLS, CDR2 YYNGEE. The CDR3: CASSGDYNEQFF. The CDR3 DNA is TGTGCCAGCAGCGGAGACTACAATGAGCAGTTCTTC. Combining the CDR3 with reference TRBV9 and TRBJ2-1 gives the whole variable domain DSGVTQTPKHLITATGQRVTLRCSPRSGDLSVYWYQQSLDQGLQFLIQYYNGEERAKGNILERFSAQQFPDLHSELNLSSLELGDSALYFCASSGDYNEQFFGPGTRLTVL.

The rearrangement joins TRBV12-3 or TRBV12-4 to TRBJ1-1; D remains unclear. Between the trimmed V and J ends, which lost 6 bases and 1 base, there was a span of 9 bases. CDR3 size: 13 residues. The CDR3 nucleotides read TGTGCCAGCAGCCCGGGTAGGAACACTGAAGCTTTCTTT. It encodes CASSPGRNTEAFF.

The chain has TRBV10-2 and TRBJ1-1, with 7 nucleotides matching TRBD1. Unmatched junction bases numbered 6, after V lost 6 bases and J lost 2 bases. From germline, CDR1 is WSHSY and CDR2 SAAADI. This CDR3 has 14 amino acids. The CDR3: CASRRPGGNTEAFF. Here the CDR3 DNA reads TGCGCCAGCAGGCGGCCAGGGGGAAACACTGAAGCTTTCTTT.

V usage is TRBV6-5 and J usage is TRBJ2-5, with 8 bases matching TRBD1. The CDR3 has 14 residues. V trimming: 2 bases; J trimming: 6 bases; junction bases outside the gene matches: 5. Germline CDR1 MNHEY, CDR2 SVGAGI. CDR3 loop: CASSYDRGAKTQYF. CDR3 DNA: TGTGCCAGCAGTTACGACAGGGGTGCGAAGACCCAGTACTTC.

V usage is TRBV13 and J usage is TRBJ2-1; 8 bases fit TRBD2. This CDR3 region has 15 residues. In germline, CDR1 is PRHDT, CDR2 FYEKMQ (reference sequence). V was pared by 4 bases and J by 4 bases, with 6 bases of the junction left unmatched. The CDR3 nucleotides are TGTGCCAGCAGCTCTAGCGGGTTGGCTTACAATGAGCAGTTCTTC. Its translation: CASSSSGLAYNEQFF.

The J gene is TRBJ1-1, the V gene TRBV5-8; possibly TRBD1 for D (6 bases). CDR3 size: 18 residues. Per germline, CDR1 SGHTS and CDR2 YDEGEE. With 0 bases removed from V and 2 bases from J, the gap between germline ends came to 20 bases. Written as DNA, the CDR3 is TGTGCCAGCAGCTTGGGCCCCGGGACACAACAATTTAACACTGAAGCTTTCTTT. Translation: CASSLGPGTQQFNTEAFF.

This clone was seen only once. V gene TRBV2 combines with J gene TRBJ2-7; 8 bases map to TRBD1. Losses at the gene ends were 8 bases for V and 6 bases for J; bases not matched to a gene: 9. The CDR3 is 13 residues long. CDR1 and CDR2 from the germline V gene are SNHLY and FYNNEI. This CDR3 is CASESTGAAEQYF. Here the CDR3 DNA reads TGTGCCAGCGAGTCGACAGGGGCCGCCGAGCAGTACTTC.

DNA for the CDR3: TGTGCCAGCAGCTCAGAGGCCCCTTTCGATACGCAGTATTTT. Translated: CASSSEAPFDTQYF. This sequence joins TRBV5-8 and TRBJ2-3; no reliable D call. This CDR3 spans 14 amino acids. Germline CDR1 and CDR2: SGHTS and YDEGEE. The ends were cut back, 3 bases at V and 6 bases at J, with 14 bases in the middle.

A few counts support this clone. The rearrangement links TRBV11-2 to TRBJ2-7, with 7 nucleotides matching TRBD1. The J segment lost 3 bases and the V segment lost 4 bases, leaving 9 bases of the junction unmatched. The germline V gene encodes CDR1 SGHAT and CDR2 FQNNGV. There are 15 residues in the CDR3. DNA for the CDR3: TGTGCCAGCAGCTCCGGACAGGACGTCTTCTACGAGCAGTACTTC. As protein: CASSSGQDVFYEQYF.

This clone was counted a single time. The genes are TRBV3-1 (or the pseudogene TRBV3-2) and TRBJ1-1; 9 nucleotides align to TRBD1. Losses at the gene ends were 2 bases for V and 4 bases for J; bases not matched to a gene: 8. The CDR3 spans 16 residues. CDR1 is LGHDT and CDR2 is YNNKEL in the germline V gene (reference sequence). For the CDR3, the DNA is TGTGCCAGCAGCCAATGGACGGGACAGGGCCCCACTGAAGCTTTCTTT. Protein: CASSQWTGQGPTEAFF.

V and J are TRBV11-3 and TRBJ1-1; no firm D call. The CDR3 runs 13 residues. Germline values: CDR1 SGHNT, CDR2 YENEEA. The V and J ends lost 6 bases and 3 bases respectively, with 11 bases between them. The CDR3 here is CASSSSEDTEAFF. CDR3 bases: TGTGCCAGCAGTTCTAGCGAGGACACTGAAGCTTTCTTT.

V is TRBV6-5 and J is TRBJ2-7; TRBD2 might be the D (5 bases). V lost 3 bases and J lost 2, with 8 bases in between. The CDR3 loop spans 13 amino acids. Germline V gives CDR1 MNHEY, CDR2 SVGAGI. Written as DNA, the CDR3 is TGTGCCAGCAGTTATGACGGGGCCTACGAGCAGTACTTC. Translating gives CASSYDGAYEQYF.